These 5 T cell receptor beta chains originate from one sample sequenced in a study of T cell repertoires in aging, cancer and after chemotherapy. TCR beta rearrangements were amplified from peripheral blood genomic DNA. TRB rearrangements spanning V, D and J were amplified using mixed TRB-A/B primers. TCRdb recomputed calls from the multiplex PCR reads with MiXCR, one row per CDR3 protein. The top ten hold approximately 17% of the sample, which has around 20,000 distinct CDR3 sequences, about two fifths seen once. The sequenced sample was blood. The origin of the receptors is a human donor with a solid tumor.

V and J are TRBV28 and TRBJ1-4; D remains unclear. V was pared by 1 base and J by 8 bases, with 5 bases between. CDR3 length: 12 residues. Germline-derived CDR1 and CDR2 are MDHEN and SYDVKM. CDR3: CASSLSYEKLFF. DNA of the CDR3: TGTGCCAGCAGTTTATCTTACGAAAAACTGTTTTTT.

The sample holds a few counts of this clonotype. This chain joins TRBV11-2 and TRBJ2-3; TRBD1 or TRBD2 may be the D gene (5 bases each). V was clipped by 8 bases and J by 10 bases, with 16 bases between them. The CDR3 is made up of 12 amino acids. Germline lookup yields CDR1 SGHAT and CDR2 FQNNGV. In DNA form, the CDR3 reads TGTGCCAGCGGACTTGACTTGGGGGCGCAGTATTTT. Its translation is CASGLDLGAQYF.

V gene TRBV5-4 combines with J gene TRBJ1-1; the D is unclear. The CDR3 length is 14 residues. Germline V gene sequence: CDR1 SGHNT, CDR2 YYREEE (reference sequence). V was trimmed by 4 bases and J by 0 bases, leaving 10 bases between them. CDR3 amino acids: CASSRARLNTEAFF. CDR3 DNA sequence: TGTGCCAGCAGCCGTGCGCGGTTGAACACTGAAGCTTTCTTT.

The V and J genes are TRBV28 and TRBJ2-1; tentatively, D is TRBD2 (5 bases). CDR3 size: 13 residues. With 2 bases removed from V and 8 bases from J, the gap between germline ends came to 10 bases. Germline V gives CDR1 MDHEN, CDR2 SYDVKM. This chain's CDR3 is CASSLGSVYEQFF. CDR3 coding DNA: TGTGCCAGCAGTTTAGGGAGTGTCTATGAGCAGTTCTTC.

The chain carries TRBV5-1 and TRBJ2-7, with TRBD2 identical over 11 bases. The V gene's germline CDR1 is SGHRS and CDR2 YFSETQ. V was pared by 2 bases and J by 6 bases, with 7 bases of the junction left unmatched. CDR3 length equals 15 residues. The CDR3 region is CASSFSGGDDFEQYF. The CDR3 coding sequence is TGCGCCAGCAGCTTTAGCGGGGGGGATGATTTCGAGCAGTACTTC.